Following are 29 T cell receptor beta chains from one sample sequenced in a study of cytomegalovirus exposure and HLA in healthy donors. It was with 60 Vbeta and 13 Jbeta primers that the PCR ran. Sequenced by immunoSEQ multiplex PCR; TCRdb stores in-frame clones only, minus some. The sample yields about 200,000 clones, 60% to 85% seen once. Sequencing input: PBMCs. These receptor sequences come from a man in his forties in good health and CMV-seronegative.

This sequence joins TRBV19 and TRBJ1-1; D remains ambiguous. CDR3 length equals 12 residues. CDR1 is LNHDA, CDR2 SQIVND, per germline (reference sequence). V lost 1 base, J lost 5 bases, and 5 bases lay in between. The CDR3: CASSIGRTEAFF. In DNA, the CDR3 is TGTGCCAGTAGTATAGGTCGGACTGAAGCTTTCTTT.

The gene calls are TRBV25-1 and TRBJ2-3; D might be TRBD2 (6 bases). Germline V gene lookup returns CDR1 MGHDK and CDR2 SYGVNS. Trimming shortened V by 6 bases and J by 1 base, and 11 bases separated the two germline ends. This CDR3 spans 14 amino acids. The CDR3 DNA reads as TGTGCCAGCAGCAATACGGGGGGCACAGATACGCAGTATTTT. This encodes CASSNTGGTDTQYF.

On this clone itself: One end of the junction does not line up with germline, which may come from a read error. The chain couples TRBV7-2 to TRBJ2-5, with 11 positions matching TRBD2. The CDR3 consists of 13 residues. CDR1 SGHTA and CDR2 FQGNSA come from the germline V gene. CDR3 region: CASSTLAGGSRDF. The CDR3 nucleotides read TGTGCCAGCAGCACCCTAGCGGGGGGTAGTAGAGACTTC.

This clone appeared a single time. The CDR3 nucleotides read TGTGCCAGCAGCTTTCACCCCGGGGAGGGGGAAGAGACCCAGTACTTC. Translated: CASSFHPGEGEETQYF. The chain carries TRBV7-6 and TRBJ2-5; perhaps TRBD2 as D (7 bases). V dropped 3 bases and J dropped 3 bases, with 17 bases sitting between them. Germline lookup yields CDR1 SGHVS and CDR2 FNYEAQ. The CDR3 is 16 residues long.

This clone was recorded a few times. The chain is built from TRBV29-1 and TRBJ2-5, with D perhaps matching TRBD2 (6 bases). The CDR3 is made up of 14 amino acids. The germline V gene encodes CDR1 SQVTM and CDR2 ANQGSEA. The V and J ends lost 2 bases and 5 bases respectively, with 15 bases between them. The CDR3 sequence is CSVETREQRETQYF. As DNA, the CDR3 is TGCAGCGTTGAAACCCGGGAGCAGCGGGAGACCCAGTACTTC.

J is TRBJ1-2 and V is TRBV27; TRBD1 matches 8 bases. Germline V gives CDR1 MNHEY, CDR2 SMNVEV (reference sequence). V shed 2 bases and J 5 bases; nucleotides not matched to a gene: 7. This CDR3 contains 15 residues. CDR3 region: CASSLGTGGKYGYTF. CDR3 DNA sequence: TGTGCCAGCAGTTTAGGAACAGGGGGTAAATATGGCTACACCTTC.

CDR3 region: CASSPGTPGVNTEAFF. The CDR3, as DNA: TGTGCCAGCTCACCAGGCACCCCCGGGGTGAACACTGAAGCTTTCTTT. The rearrangement joins TRBV18 to TRBJ1-1; no clear D gene. The CDR3 is 16 amino acids. CDR1 is KGHSH and CDR2 is LQKENI in the germline V gene. V lost 2 bases to trimming and J lost 0 bases, with 13 bases between them. Looking up the rest from reference TRBV18 and TRBJ1-1 gives the full variable domain: NAGVMQNPRHLVRRRGQEARLRCSPMKGHSHVYWYRQLPEEGLKFMVYLQKENIIDESGMPKERFSAEFPKEGPSILRIQQVVRGDSAAYFCASSPGTPGVNTEAFFGQGTRLTVV.

This clone was seen more than once but under ten times. This chain links TRBV5-6 with TRBJ2-5, with 10 bases that match TRBD1. Trimming took 6 bases from V and 4 from J; bases not matched to a gene: 6. This CDR3 has 14 residues. CDR1 and CDR2 (germline): SGHDT, YYEEEE. The chain's CDR3 is CASTPGQGLETQYF. Written as DNA, the CDR3 is TGTGCCAGCACCCCGGGACAGGGGTTAGAGACCCAGTACTTC.

The chain carries TRBV7-9 and TRBJ2-1; D is perhaps TRBD2 (6 bases). The V end was cut by 3 bases, the J end by 8 bases, with 14 bases between. The CDR3 sequence is 14 residues long. CDR1 SEHNR and CDR2 FQNEAQ come from the germline V gene (reference sequence). The CDR3 nucleotides read TGTGCCAGCAGCTTCGGGAGAGGGGCCCATGAGCAGTTCTTC. Its translation: CASSFGRGAHEQFF.

A single count supports this clone. The chain has TRBV28 and TRBJ1-4, with 8 bases that match TRBD1. The CDR3 is 13 residues long. The germline gives CDR1 MDHEN, CDR2 SYDVKM. The V and J ends lost 5 bases and 8 bases, in that order; junction bases with no gene match: 4. CDR3 in DNA: TGTGCCAGCAGTAACAGGGGGATCGAAAAACTGTTTTTT. It codes for CASSNRGIEKLFF. Looking up the rest from reference TRBV28 and TRBJ1-4 gives the full variable domain: DVKVTQSSRYLVKRTGEKVFLECVQDMDHENMFWYRQDPGLGLRLIYFSYDVKMKEKGDIPEGYSVSREKKERFSLILESASTNQTSMYLCASSNRGIEKLFFGSGTQLSVL.

This clone showed up just once. V is TRBV18 and J is TRBJ2-7, with a tentative D call TRBD2 (5 bases). Trimming took off 2 bases at V and 5 bases at J, with 10 bases between the two ends. This CDR3 comprises 13 residues. CDR1 is KGHSH, CDR2 LQKENI, per germline. CDR3 region: CASSPTGSDEQYF. In DNA, the CDR3 is TGTGCCAGCTCACCAACGGGTAGCGACGAGCAGTACTTC. The full variable domain, rest sourced from reference TRBV18 and TRBJ2-7, is NAGVMQNPRHLVRRRGQEARLRCSPMKGHSHVYWYRQLPEEGLKFMVYLQKENIIDESGMPKERFSAEFPKEGPSILRIQQVVRGDSAAYFCASSPTGSDEQYFGPGTRLTVT.

The chain links TRBV5-1 to TRBJ2-5, with D possibly matching TRBD1 (5 bases). The CDR3 is 15 residues long. The germline V gene has CDR1 SGHRS and CDR2 YFSETQ. Trimming left V 2 bases short and J 3 bases short, with 14 bases between. The CDR3 sequence is CASSLGAVGKETQYF. The CDR3 region has the DNA TGCGCCAGCAGCTTAGGGGCAGTCGGAAAAGAGACCCAGTACTTC.

The chain is built from TRBV5-4 and TRBJ2-2, with 7 nucleotides matching TRBD1. Germline CDR1 and CDR2: SGHNT and YYREEE (reference sequence). Trimming removed 4 bases from V and 7 bases from J; junction bases left unmatched: 4. CDR3 length: 13 residues. In DNA form, the CDR3 reads TGTGCCAGCAGCCTAGGGGGCTTCGGGGAGCTGTTTTTT. Translation gives CASSLGGFGELFF.

This clone was seen a few times. The rearrangement uses TRBV6-6 and TRBJ1-1, with TRBD1 matching over 9 bases. V was pared by 2 bases and J by 2 bases, with 6 bases of the junction left unmatched. This CDR3 has 16 residues. In germline, CDR1 is MNHNY, CDR2 SVGAGI (reference sequence). This CDR3 reads CASSYLDRGINTEAFF. The CDR3 coding sequence is TGTGCCAGCAGTTACCTGGACAGGGGTATAAACACTGAAGCTTTCTTT.

This clone turned up a few times. The genes are TRBV4-2 and TRBJ2-1, with 12 bases matching TRBD2. CDR1 is LGHNA, CDR2 YNFKEQ, per germline. The V and J ends lost 4 bases and 4 bases, in that order; junction bases with no gene match: 11. The CDR3 is made up of 18 amino acids. CDR3 in amino acids: CASSPLASGGARYNEQFF. CDR3 bases: TGTGCCAGCAGCCCGTTGGCTAGCGGGGGGGCGAGGTACAATGAGCAGTTCTTC.

The V and J genes are TRBV5-4 and TRBJ2-7, with D tentatively TRBD2 (6 bases). With 2 bases removed from V and 4 bases from J, the gap between germline ends came to 16 bases. The CDR3 has 15 residues. Germline V gene sequence: CDR1 SGHNT, CDR2 YYREEE (reference sequence). CDR3 protein: CASSLETRELYEQYF. The DNA for the CDR3 is TGTGCCAGCAGCTTAGAGACTAGGGAGTTATACGAGCAGTACTTC.

The CDR3 here is CASNGGRGYTF. The CDR3 DNA is TGTGCCAGCAACGGGGGTCGCGGCTACACCTTC. The gene calls are TRBV11-2 and TRBJ1-2, with TRBD1 as a possible D gene (5 bases). This CDR3 comprises 11 residues. Germline CDR1 is SGHAT and CDR2 is FQNNGV. Trimming stripped 7 bases from V and 8 bases from J, with 11 bases between.

CDR3 bases: TGTGCCACCAGCAGAGGGGGGGGCAATCAGCCCCAGCATTTT. Translating it yields CATSRGGGNQPQHF. The J gene is TRBJ1-5, the V gene TRBV15; the D gene is possibly TRBD1 (5 bases). CDR3 length equals 14 residues. The germline gives CDR1 LNHNV, CDR2 YYDKDF (reference sequence). Trimming left V 1 base short and J 2 bases short, with 6 bases between.

The rearrangement uses TRBV6-5 and TRBJ1-4; TRBD1 agrees at 7 bases. Germline trimming cut 1 base from V and 8 bases from J; bases unmatched to any gene: 4. The CDR3 has 14 amino acids. CDR1 and CDR2 from the germline V gene are MNHEY and SVGAGI. The CDR3 loop reads CASSYLGQMEKLFF. In nucleotides, the CDR3 is TGTGCCAGCAGTTACTTGGGACAGATGGAAAAACTGTTTTTT.

Concerning this clone: At one end, the junction sequence differs from germline, possibly due to a read error. Other DNA sequences in the sample encode the same CDR3. This rearrangement joins TRBV5-1 to TRBJ1-1; 7 positions agree with TRBD1. Germline values: CDR1 SGHRS, CDR2 YFSETQ. The CDR3 totals 13 residues. The CDR3 DNA reads TGCGCCAGCAGCATAACAGGGGACACTGAAGCCTTCTTT. It yields the protein CASSITGDTEAFF.

The chain has TRBV2 and TRBJ2-5; 7 bases align to TRBD1. The CDR3 length is 17 residues. With V trimmed by 6 bases and J by 5 bases, 18 bases remained unmatched. The germline CDR1 and CDR2 sequences are SNHLY and FYNNEI. The CDR3: CASSSTYEQGNWETQYF. The DNA of the CDR3 is TGTGCCAGCAGCTCAACCTACGAACAGGGGAATTGGGAGACCCAGTACTTC.

The count of this clone is one. This rearrangement joins TRBV4-1 to TRBJ2-1; the D is unclear. Trimming cost V 4 bases and J 6 bases, with 10 bases left between them. Germline CDR1 MGHRA, CDR2 YSYEKL. The CDR3 totals 13 residues. CDR3 protein: CASSLLGTNEQFF. CDR3 DNA: TGCGCCAGCAGCCTTCTAGGCACCAATGAGCAGTTCTTC.

This clone has a single count. In the same sample, other DNA sequences code for this CDR3. The chain has TRBV9 and TRBJ2-7; the D gene is possibly TRBD2 (6 bases). The CDR3 consists of 15 residues. Germline V lookup: CDR1 SGDLS, CDR2 YYNGEE. The germline V and J ends were trimmed by 0 bases and 0 bases, with 10 bases remaining between them. Here the CDR3 DNA reads TGTGCCAGCAGCGTAGGGCAGGGACTCTCCTACGAGCAGTACTTC. It codes for CASSVGQGLSYEQYF. Looking up the rest from reference TRBV9 and TRBJ2-7 gives the full variable domain: DSGVTQTPKHLITATGQRVTLRCSPRSGDLSVYWYQQSLDQGLQFLIQYYNGEERAKGNILERFSAQQFPDLHSELNLSSLELGDSALYFCASSVGQGLSYEQYFGPGTRLTVT.

The V gene is TRBV9, the J gene TRBJ2-3, with TRBD2 matching over 9 bases. Looked up from germline, CDR1 is SGDLS and CDR2 is YYNGEE. This CDR3 is 15 amino acids long. V trimming: 0 bases; J trimming: 1 base; junction bases outside the gene matches: 0. The CDR3 loop reads CASSVGGGGTDTQYF. CDR3 bases: TGTGCCAGCAGCGTAGGCGGGGGGGGCACAGATACGCAGTATTTT.

CDR3 residues: CASSWGLAGRQETQYF. CDR3 bases: TGTGCCAGCAGCTGGGGACTAGCGGGAAGGCAAGAGACCCAGTACTTC. This chain uses TRBV7-9 with TRBJ2-5; 13 bases map to TRBD2. Germline V CDR1 and CDR2: SEHNR, FQNEAQ (reference sequence). The V segment lost 4 bases and the J segment 2 bases; nucleotides outside the gene matches: 4. The CDR3 runs to 16 residues.

The chain recombines TRBV4-2 with TRBJ1-2; TRBD1 agrees at 8 bases. The CDR3 has 20 residues. Looked up from germline, CDR1 is LGHNA and CDR2 is YNFKEQ. The V and J ends lost 0 bases and 2 bases, in that order; junction bases with no gene match: 17. This CDR3 reads CASSQDWPQGEEVWNYGYTF. The CDR3 coding sequence is TGTGCCAGCAGCCAAGATTGGCCACAGGGGGAAGAGGTGTGGAACTATGGCTACACCTTC.

The rearrangement links TRBV12-5 to TRBJ2-5; D may be TRBD2 (5 bases). Germline V gene lookup returns CDR1 LGHNT and CDR2 FRNRAP. Trimming shortened V by 6 bases and J by 0 bases, and 17 bases separated the two germline ends. The CDR3 extends over 16 amino acids. CDR3 loop: CASGRPLGLDQETQYF. In DNA form, the CDR3 reads TGTGCTAGTGGAAGGCCCCTCGGACTGGACCAAGAGACCCAGTACTTC.

The table lists this clone with a few counts. This chain links TRBV10-3 with TRBJ2-1, with 12 bases that match TRBD2. The germline CDR1 and CDR2 sequences are ENHRY and SYGVKD. There are 14 residues in the CDR3. The V segment lost 6 bases and the J segment 8 bases; nucleotides outside the gene matches: 5. The CDR3 sequence: CAIRGLAGGDEQFF. CDR3 sequence (DNA): TGTGCCATCAGGGGACTAGCGGGTGGTGATGAGCAGTTCTTC.

The rearrangement joins TRBV7-2 to TRBJ2-1, with TRBD2 matching 10 bases. The V gene's germline CDR1 is SGHTA and CDR2 FQGNSA. The CDR3 length is 15 residues. V lost 5 bases, J lost 6 bases, and 7 bases stayed unmatched. CDR3 DNA: TGTGCCAGCAGCCTCGGGGGGACTAGCGCCAATGAGCAGTTCTTC. It is translated as CASSLGGTSANEQFF.